This T cell receptor (beta chain) was obtained from a study of OX40 agonist ivuxolimab in advanced cancers. CDR1 LNHDA and CDR2 SQIVND come from the germline V gene (reference sequence). The CDR3 consists of 11 residues. V lost 6 bases and J lost 8, with 7 bases in between. Measured with immunoSEQ multiplex PCR; TCRdb has only the in-frame clones, and not every one. The table lists approximately 35,000 clones, 70% to 85% of them singletons. V gene TRBV19 combines with J gene TRBJ2-2; no clear D gene. This clonotype was obtained from an adult with an advanced solid tumor such as melanoma, head and neck, liver or kidney cancer. Specimen: CD4+ or CD8+ T cells sorted from blood, collected in a trial of the OX40 agonist ivuxolimab. The CDR3 region has the DNA TGTGCCAGTAGACTGGCGGGGGAGCTGTTTTTT. It translates to CASRLAGELFF.